This TCR beta chain appears in the sequencing data of a study of shared clonotypes between healthy human individuals. Study-wide background: Those who served as donors were a couple of women and a few men between the ages of 18 and 49. Each donor contributed plates that comprised three CD4 naive, three CD4 memory, two CD8 naive and one CD8 memory. Overall study findings and caveats: The sole specimen, blood, was sampled, and tissue repertoires likely differ.

Comments on this clone: Its target is unknown.

Pooled CD45RO+ cells and CCR7-negative CD45RA+ TemRA cells made up CD8 memory. The data were produced by immunoSEQ multiplex PCR, yet TCRdb's version contains in-frame clones alone and is incomplete. This table holds about 320,000 clones, roughly 84% found once. The length of the CDR3 is 14 residues. In germline, CDR1 is LNHDA, CDR2 SQIVND (reference sequence). The V gene lost 5 bases and the J gene lost 1 base, with 11 bases spanning the gap. The specimen was memory CD8+ T cells sorted from blood. Sample subset: CD45RO+ cells pooled with CCR7-negative TemRA cells. The V gene is TRBV19, the J gene TRBJ1-1; D is unclear. The receptor was derived from a man aged 18 to 30 in good health. The CDR3 DNA sequence: TGTGCCAGTAGTTCCCCTGGTTCGAACACTGAAGCTTTCTTT. The encoded protein is CASSSPGSNTEAFF. The variable domain in full, completed from reference TRBV19 and TRBJ1-1, reads DGGITQSPKYLFRKEGQNVTLSCEQNLNHDAMYWYRQDPGQGLRLIYYSQIVNDFQKGDIAEGYSVSREKKESFPLTVTSAQKNPTAFYLCASSSPGSNTEAFFGQGTRLTVV.